This T cell receptor beta chain was retrieved from a study of tumor-infiltrating lymphocytes in primary liver carcinoma. Germline CDR1 is SGHRS and CDR2 is YFSETQ. This CDR3 is built from 16 residues. cDNA specific to TCR beta was made from 450 to 650 ng of total RNA, with a constant-region primer employed for priming. Three-round nested multiplex PCR performed with slightly modified ARM-PCR produced the TCR beta libraries. Two initial PCR rounds of around 10 cycles each paired TRBV1-TRBV30 forward primers with a C-beta reverse primer. From the multiplex PCR reads, TCRdb called clonotypes with MiXCR, one entry per CDR3 protein. The sample shows approximately 210,000 distinct CDR3 sequences, 65% of them seen only once. Blood RNA came from unsorted whole blood; germline DNA was also extracted. No treatment had been given to the patients, who were chronically infected with HBV. Prior to surgery, four milliliters of peripheral blood were drawn.

As for this clonotype: The junction shows a germline mismatch at one end, possibly a read error.

The clonotype was recovered from a woman aged 60-70 years with primary liver carcinoma and hepatitis B virus infection. Sequencing was performed on peripheral blood. The genes are TRBV5-1 and TRBJ2-2; 9 positions agree with TRBD2. The chain's CDR3 is CANSSGLAGNTVELFF. CDR3 DNA sequence: TGCGCCAACAGCTCGGGCCTAGCGGGGAACACCGTGGAGCTGTTTTTT.